One sample yielded the 21 T cell receptor beta chains listed below, sequenced in a study of T-cell memory formation after mild COVID-19. TCRdb redid the calling of the 5' RACE reads with MiXCR, one entry per CDR3 protein. Of hundreds of thousands of distinct CDR3 sequences listed, roughly 18% were seen once; the top ten hold 12%. Sequencing was done on a sample of PBMCs or a T cell subset sorted from them (not recorded which). These TCRs come from an adult woman who had mild COVID-19 (a few samples of this study predate the infection). Cell type and time point are not known.

The chain recombines TRBV6-5 with TRBJ2-7, with TRBD2 matching over 11 bases. Germline V gene sequence: CDR1 MNHEY, CDR2 SVGAGI. The CDR3 is 15 residues long. V was clipped by 7 bases and J by 3 bases; unmatched bases: 8. This CDR3 is CASKRSGTSGYEQYF. The CDR3 coding sequence is TGTGCCAGCAAAAGATCCGGGACTAGCGGCTACGAGCAGTACTTC.

The CDR3 nucleotides read TGTGCCAGCAGCTCCCCCGGGAGGGGTGGGGACTATGGCTACACCTTC. Its protein product is CASSSPGRGGDYGYTF. The V call is TRBV7-8, the J call TRBJ1-2; D is possibly TRBD1 (5 bases). V lost 4 bases and J lost 3, with 18 bases in between. The CDR3 sequence is 16 residues long. Germline CDR1 and CDR2: SGHVS and FQNEAQ.

The gene calls are TRBV7-6 and TRBJ2-6; TRBD1 agrees at 9 bases. The CDR3 runs 17 residues. V dropped 1 base and J dropped 4; count of bases not matched to a gene: 5. Per the germline V gene, CDR1 is SGHVS and CDR2 is FNYEAQ. CDR3 loop: CASSLEGQGTGANVLTF. CDR3 nucleotides: TGTGCCAGCAGCTTAGAGGGACAGGGTACCGGGGCCAACGTCCTGACTTTC.

The chain employs TRBV7-9 and TRBJ2-5; a possible D gene is TRBD2 (6 bases). In germline, CDR1 is SEHNR, CDR2 FQNEAQ (reference sequence). V lost 6 bases to trimming and J lost 2 bases, with 16 bases between them. The CDR3 has 15 residues. CDR3 DNA sequence: TGTGCCAGCAGTTGGCGGGACGGCCGACAAGAGACCCAGTACTTC. This encodes CASSWRDGRQETQYF.

The chain employs TRBV5-1 and TRBJ2-1, with TRBD2 matching over 13 bases. The germline gives CDR1 SGHRS, CDR2 YFSETQ. This CDR3 region has 17 residues. Trimming at V came to 1 base and at J to 6 bases, leaving 7 bases not matched to a gene. This CDR3 reads CASSLFGLAGAPNEQFF. The CDR3, as DNA: TGCGCCAGCAGCTTGTTCGGACTAGCGGGGGCCCCCAATGAGCAGTTCTTC.

The chain links TRBV5-6 to TRBJ1-4; D might be TRBD1 (5 bases). Germline lookup yields CDR1 SGHDT and CDR2 YYEEEE. The CDR3 runs 16 residues. Between the trimmed V and J ends, which lost 4 bases and 0 bases, there was a span of 13 bases. The chain's CDR3 is CASSPNRPATNEKLFF. For the CDR3, the DNA is TGTGCCAGCAGCCCAAACAGGCCCGCAACTAATGAAAAACTGTTTTTT.

This clonotype appeared many times. This chain uses TRBV7-2 with TRBJ2-3; TRBD1 aligns across 7 bases. This CDR3 has 15 residues. Germline CDR1 SGHTA, CDR2 FQGNSA. With 6 bases clipped from V and 3 bases from J, the junction kept 9 bases outside the gene matches. The CDR3 nucleotides read TGTGCCAGCAGTGCAACGCCCAGGGGGACAGATACGCAGTATTTT. Translated, it gives CASSATPRGTDTQYF.

The gene calls are TRBV24-1 and TRBJ2-2, with no clear D. Germline lookup yields CDR1 KGHDR and CDR2 SFDVKD. Trimming removed 1 base from V and 6 bases from J, with 11 bases in between. This CDR3 region has 15 residues. The CDR3 DNA sequence: TGTGCCACCAGTGATTTAACATCCCATCCCGGGGAGCTGTTTTTT. Translation gives CATSDLTSHPGELFF.

This clonotype was seen a few times. This rearrangement joins TRBV7-9 to TRBJ2-5; D remains unclear. This CDR3 spans 16 amino acids. Germline values: CDR1 SEHNR, CDR2 FQNEAQ (reference sequence). V lost 4 bases, J lost 4 bases, and 19 bases lay in between. The CDR3 DNA reads as TGTGCCAGCAGCTCGGGCCAAGACCCGCCCCCAGAGACCCAGTACTTC. As protein: CASSSGQDPPPETQYF.

Only a few counts were recorded for this clonotype. The chain couples TRBV11-2 to TRBJ1-1; D is uncertain. The length of the CDR3 is 12 residues. Germline V gene data show CDR1 as SGHAT and CDR2 as FQNNGV. Trimming removed 2 bases from V and 7 bases from J, with 8 bases in between. The CDR3 region is CASSLLRYEAFF. As DNA, the CDR3 is TGTGCCAGCAGCTTACTGAGATATGAAGCTTTCTTT. Full variable domain (remainder filled in from reference TRBV11-2 and TRBJ1-1): EAGVAQSPRYKIIEKRQSVAFWCNPISGHATLYWYQQILGQGPKLLIQFQNNGVVDDSQLPKDRFSAERLKGVDSTLKIQPAKLEDSAVYLCASSLLRYEAFFGQGTRLTVV.

The rearrangement uses TRBV3-2 and TRBJ1-2; TRBD1, as called in the table, went unchecked against the DNA. TRBV3-2 corresponds to a pseudogene. The CDR3 consists of 19 residues. CDR3 bases: TGTGCCAGCAGCCAAGAAAAGGGATACGCCCCCCAACCCATCTATGGCTACACCTTC. Translation gives CASSQEKGYAPQPIYGYTF.

This clonotype was counted once. In DNA, the CDR3 is TGTGCCAGCAGCGTAGCTCTACACGGGAAACAAGAGACCCAGTACTTC. This translates into CASSVALHGKQETQYF. The chain is built from TRBV9 and TRBJ2-5; a weak D match, TRBD2 (5 bases). The germline gives CDR1 SGDLS, CDR2 YYNGEE. The V end lost 0 bases, the J end lost 2 bases, and 14 bases lay between the germline ends. The CDR3 length is 16 residues.

This clonotype was observed a handful of times. The CDR3 DNA is TGTGCCAGCAGCCCCGGGGACTCCTCGGTCAATGAGCAGTTCTTC. This translates into CASSPGDSSVNEQFF. The rearrangement joins TRBV12-3 or TRBV12-4 to TRBJ2-1; perhaps TRBD2 as D (6 bases). The V end was cut by 6 bases, the J end by 6 bases, with 18 bases between. The CDR3 is 15 residues long.

This clonotype appeared a few times. This chain connects TRBV5-1 to TRBJ2-7; 11 bases line up with TRBD1. This CDR3 has 14 residues. V lost 4 bases to trimming and J lost 5 bases; unmatched junction nucleotides: 5. Germline CDR1 is SGHRS and CDR2 is YFSETQ. CDR3 bases: TGCGCCAGCAGCGTTGGACAGGGGGCGGACGAGCAGTACTTC. It encodes CASSVGQGADEQYF.

The table lists this clonotype with a few counts. The V gene is TRBV12-3 or TRBV12-4, the J gene TRBJ2-5, with TRBD2 matching 9 bases. The CDR3 is made up of 14 amino acids. J was trimmed by 4 bases and V by 3 bases; bases with no gene match: 3. The CDR3 nucleotides read TGTGCCAGCAGTTTGCGGGAGGGTTTAGAGACCCAGTACTTC. Encoded protein: CASSLREGLETQYF.

The chain couples TRBV24-1 to TRBJ2-5; D is possibly TRBD2 (6 bases). CDR1 KGHDR and CDR2 SFDVKD come from the germline V gene. V was shortened by 5 bases and J by 2 bases, with 11 bases between the two germline ends. The CDR3 consists of 14 residues. The CDR3 loop is CATSAPGTQETQYF. The CDR3 nucleotides read TGTGCCACCAGTGCCCCCGGGACTCAAGAGACCCAGTACTTC.

This clonotype turned up a few times. This chain connects TRBV20-1 to TRBJ2-7; 7 bases are a match to TRBD1. The trim removed 4 bases at V and 4 bases at J, leaving 4 bases unmatched. This CDR3 contains 12 residues. Germline V gene sequence: CDR1 DFQATT, CDR2 SNEGSKA (reference sequence). This CDR3 reads CSATGQPYEQYF. The CDR3 DNA reads TGCAGTGCTACGGGACAGCCTTACGAGCAGTACTTC.

This chain uses TRBV4-3 with TRBJ1-5, with D tentatively TRBD1 (6 bases). V shed 4 bases and J shed 6 bases, with 19 bases lying between them. This CDR3 contains 16 residues. Looked up from germline, CDR1 is LGHNA and CDR2 is YSLEER. CDR3 loop: CASSPSLGQMVQPQHF. For the CDR3, the DNA is TGCGCCAGCAGCCCGAGCCTGGGACAAATGGTTCAGCCCCAGCATTTT.

J is TRBJ2-3 and V is TRBV4-3, with D maybe TRBD2 (7 bases). Trimming removed 0 bases at V and 4 bases at J, with 20 bases between. The CDR3 loop spans 18 amino acids. Germline-derived CDR1 and CDR2 are LGHNA and YSLEER. DNA of the CDR3: TGCGCCAGCAGCCAAGACTTCTACCGGGGGGCTCTGTCAGATACGCAGTATTTT. It is translated as CASSQDFYRGALSDTQYF.

V usage is TRBV3-1 and J usage is TRBJ2-1; 14 bases line up with TRBD2. The germline gives CDR1 LGHDT, CDR2 YNNKEL (reference sequence). With 3 bases clipped from V and 10 bases from J, the junction kept 8 bases outside the gene matches. The CDR3 runs to 16 residues. The CDR3 sequence is CASSHKPGLAGEEQFF. For the CDR3, the DNA is TGTGCCAGCAGCCATAAGCCGGGACTAGCGGGAGAAGAGCAGTTCTTC.

The V gene is TRBV7-9, the J gene TRBJ1-4; D may be TRBD1 (5 bases). The CDR3 extends over 15 amino acids. V was cut by 6 bases and J by 8 bases, with 19 bases left in between. Germline lookup yields CDR1 SEHNR and CDR2 FQNEAQ (reference sequence). The CDR3 DNA reads TGTGCCAGCAGTATAGGGACCGGACCTGCGGAAAAACTGTTTTTT. Protein: CASSIGTGPAEKLFF.